These 24 T cell receptor beta chains came from one sample sequenced in a study of control samples from healthy donors and cancer patients. Generated by immunoSEQ multiplex PCR, the TCRdb table keeps only in-frame clones and is missing some. The sample lists fewer than 200,000 clones, around 90% seen once, with about 1.4% in the top ten. The sequenced sample consisted of blood. The receptor set was obtained from a woman in her forties or fifties in good health.

The V gene is TRBV28, the J gene TRBJ1-1; D unclear. Per germline, CDR1 MDHEN and CDR2 SYDVKM. V lost 7 bases, J lost 4 bases, and 13 bases lay in between. The CDR3 runs 13 residues. The CDR3 coding sequence is TGTGCCAGCACGTCGGGAAGGAGCACTGAAGCTTTCTTT. Translating gives CASTSGRSTEAFF.

The chain employs TRBV27 and TRBJ1-4, with 7 positions matching TRBD1. Germline V gives CDR1 MNHEY, CDR2 SMNVEV (reference sequence). The CDR3 runs 13 residues. After removal of 1 base from V and 8 bases from J, the junction contained 1 base not matched to a gene. The CDR3 sequence: CASSLYRGEKLFF. Here the CDR3 DNA reads TGTGCCAGCAGTTTATACAGGGGAGAAAAACTGTTTTTT.

The V gene is TRBV7-8, the J gene TRBJ1-1; 8 nucleotides match TRBD1. Germline V lookup: CDR1 SGHVS, CDR2 FQNEAQ. V shed 6 bases, J shed 4 bases, and the junction held 7 bases outside the gene matches. CDR3 size: 14 residues. Here the CDR3 reads CASRKTGEITEAFF. The CDR3 DNA reads as TGTGCCAGCAGGAAGACAGGGGAGATCACTGAAGCTTTCTTT.

For this clone: The same CDR3 is also encoded by other DNA sequences in this sample. CDR3 nucleotides: TGTGCCACCAGTGATTTGGAGGGGAGGAACACCGGGGAGCTGTTTTTT. Protein sequence: CATSDLEGRNTGELFF. The J gene is TRBJ2-2, the V gene TRBV24-1; possibly TRBD1 or TRBD2 for D (5 bases each). Germline CDR1 reads KGHDR; CDR2 reads SFDVKD. Trimming removed 0 bases at V and 1 base at J, with 8 bases between. This CDR3 contains 16 residues.

The chain carries TRBV5-6 and TRBJ1-3; D may be TRBD1 (6 bases). The germline CDR1 and CDR2 sequences are SGHDT and YYEEEE. Trimming cost V 2 bases and J 3 bases, with 12 bases left between them. The length of the CDR3 is 15 residues. The CDR3: CASSFLGAGGNTIYF. CDR3 DNA sequence: TGTGCCAGCAGCTTCTTGGGGGCGGGTGGAAACACCATATATTTT.

This clone occurred a few times. This sequence joins TRBV6-1 and TRBJ2-5; 11 nucleotides agree with TRBD2. This CDR3 is 16 amino acids long. Germline lookup yields CDR1 MNHNS and CDR2 SASEGT. The ends lost 4 bases at V and 2 bases at J; junction bases unmatched: 6. Written as DNA, the CDR3 is TGTGCCAGCAGTGTACTAGCGGGAGTTATACAAGAGACCCAGTACTTC. Translating it yields CASSVLAGVIQETQYF.

This chain connects TRBV6-1 to TRBJ2-2; D not resolved. V shed 2 bases and J shed 4 bases, with 5 bases lying between them. The CDR3 spans 13 residues. Germline V gene lookup returns CDR1 MNHNS and CDR2 SASEGT. The CDR3 DNA follows: TGTGCCAGCAGTGAATTGGCCACCGGGGAGCTGTTTTTT. Residues: CASSELATGELFF.

The chain employs TRBV19 and TRBJ1-2; D not certain. V was cut by 4 bases and J by 5 bases, with 11 bases left in between. The CDR3 runs to 13 residues. In germline, CDR1 is LNHDA, CDR2 SQIVND (reference sequence). CDR3 in DNA: TGTGCCAGTAGTAAATCCTCACAGTATGGCTACACCTTC. This gives the protein CASSKSSQYGYTF.

Here the CDR3 reads CASSLSGGYNEQFF. The DNA for the CDR3 is TGTGCCAGCAGCCTCTCAGGAGGCTACAATGAGCAGTTCTTC. This rearrangement joins TRBV4-2 to TRBJ2-1; TRBD2 is a possible D gene (5 bases). Trimming pared 4 bases from V and 3 bases from J, leaving 10 bases between. CDR3 length: 14 amino acids. Germline-derived CDR1 and CDR2 are LGHNA and YNFKEQ.

This chain connects TRBV13 to TRBJ2-1; 12 bases map to TRBD2. CDR3 length: 17 amino acids. CDR1 is PRHDT and CDR2 is FYEKMQ in the germline V gene (reference sequence). The V segment lost 5 bases and the J segment 7 bases; nucleotides outside the gene matches: 12. In DNA form, the CDR3 reads TGTGCCAGCAGCCAACTAGCGGGAGGACGATCGGGGAATGAGCAGTTCTTC. Protein product: CASSQLAGGRSGNEQFF.

This chain links TRBV27 with TRBJ1-2, with D hard to call. V shed 6 bases and J shed 7 bases, with 18 bases lying between them. Germline V gives CDR1 MNHEY, CDR2 SMNVEV (reference sequence). This CDR3 has 14 amino acids. CDR3 DNA sequence: TGTGCCAGCAGGATTTCGGGGATTATGAGTGGCTACACCTTC. Amino acid sequence: CASRISGIMSGYTF.

The V call is TRBV9, the J call TRBJ1-2; 10 positions agree with TRBD1. J lost 5 bases, V lost 4 bases, and 8 bases had no gene match. The germline V gene has CDR1 SGDLS and CDR2 YYNGEE. The CDR3 extends over 15 amino acids. The CDR3 sequence is CASSFRQGAGYGYTF. The CDR3 nucleotides read TGTGCCAGCAGCTTCAGACAGGGGGCAGGATATGGCTACACCTTC.

This clone has only one observation. CDR3 loop: CASSLDYRGGPNEQFF. The CDR3, as DNA: TGTGCCAGCAGTTTAGACTACCGCGGGGGCCCGAATGAGCAGTTCTTC. The rearrangement links TRBV27 to TRBJ2-1, with TRBD2 as a possible D gene (7 bases). V shed 2 bases and J shed 7 bases, with 18 bases lying between them. Looked up from germline, CDR1 is MNHEY and CDR2 is SMNVEV (reference sequence). The CDR3 covers 16 residues.

The chain couples TRBV18 to TRBJ1-6, with unresolved D. The germline V gene encodes CDR1 KGHSH and CDR2 LQKENI. V dropped 4 bases and J dropped 5 bases, with 15 bases sitting between them. The CDR3 is made up of 16 amino acids. CDR3 loop: CASSLRAPKDNSPLHF. The CDR3 nucleotides are TGTGCCAGCTCACTTCGGGCACCCAAGGATAATTCACCCCTCCACTTT.

This clone was counted between two and nine times. V and J are TRBV27 and TRBJ2-3, with D maybe TRBD2 (6 bases). CDR1 is MNHEY and CDR2 is SMNVEV in the germline V gene (reference sequence). The CDR3 is 15 amino acids. Trimming removed 2 bases at V and 2 bases at J, with 11 bases between. The CDR3 sequence: CASSLSGSITDTQYF. The CDR3 DNA is TGTGCCAGCAGTTTAAGCGGGTCTATCACAGATACGCAGTATTTT.

The rearrangement links TRBV5-6 to TRBJ1-1; D remains unclear. The germline CDR1 and CDR2 sequences are SGHDT and YYEEEE. V dropped 4 bases and J dropped 1 base, with 14 bases sitting between them. The CDR3 covers 15 residues. CDR3 sequence: CASSPLSLPNTEAFF. DNA of the CDR3: TGTGCCAGCAGCCCCCTGTCACTTCCGAACACTGAAGCTTTCTTT.

The chain employs TRBV9 and TRBJ1-1, with D possibly being TRBD1 (5 bases). Trimming removed 2 bases from V and 4 bases from J, with 12 bases in between. The CDR3 contains 14 residues. Germline-derived CDR1 and CDR2 are SGDLS and YYNGEE. This CDR3 is CASSVQTDLTEAFF. CDR3 nucleotide sequence: TGTGCCAGCAGCGTTCAGACAGACCTCACTGAAGCTTTCTTT.

The chain has TRBV4-3 and TRBJ1-3; maybe TRBD1 (5 bases). The CDR3 extends over 13 amino acids. Germline-derived CDR1 and CDR2 are LGHNA and YSLEER. The V gene lost 0 bases and the J gene lost 8 bases, with 8 bases spanning the gap. The CDR3, as DNA: TGCGCCAGCAGCCAAGACAGGGCTTACACCATATATTTT. Encoded protein: CASSQDRAYTIYF.

This chain links TRBV7-2 with TRBJ2-5; D perhaps matches TRBD2 (7 bases). Germline V gene sequence: CDR1 SGHTA, CDR2 FQGNSA. The V end lost 5 bases, the J end lost 5 bases, and 18 bases lay between the germline ends. The CDR3 covers 15 residues. CDR3 nucleotide sequence: TGTGCCAGCAGCCTCGATGGGGGGGCGAGGGAGACCCAGTACTTC. The encoded protein is CASSLDGGARETQYF. The full variable domain, rest sourced from reference TRBV7-2 and TRBJ2-5, is GAGVSQSPSNKVTEKGKDVELRCDPISGHTALYWYRQSLGQGLEFLIYFQGNSAPDKSGLPSDRFSAERTGGSVSTLTIQRTQQEDSAVYLCASSLDGGARETQYFGPGTRLLVL.

Comment on this clone: Additional DNA sequences in this sample encode the identical CDR3. The genes are TRBV7-8 and TRBJ2-7; 11 positions agree with TRBD1. The CDR3 is made up of 15 amino acids. From germline, CDR1 is SGHVS and CDR2 FQNEAQ. V was pared by 2 bases and J by 4 bases, with 4 bases of the junction left unmatched. The CDR3 DNA reads TGTGCCAGCAGCTTATCAGGGACAGGGGGATACGAGCAGTACTTC. Amino acids: CASSLSGTGGYEQYF.

The chain links TRBV18 to TRBJ2-1, with TRBD2 matching over 7 bases. Losses at the gene ends were 3 bases for V and 7 bases for J; bases not matched to a gene: 12. Germline CDR1 and CDR2: KGHSH and LQKENI. The CDR3 covers 16 residues. The CDR3 nucleotides read TGTGCCAGCTCACCCACAAGGACGGGACTAAGGAATGAGCAGTTCTTC. It translates to CASSPTRTGLRNEQFF.

The chain has TRBV19 and TRBJ2-7, with 8 bases fitting TRBD1. V dropped 4 bases and J dropped 0; count of bases not matched to a gene: 2. The CDR3 is 14 amino acids. Germline V lookup: CDR1 LNHDA, CDR2 SQIVND (reference sequence). CDR3 nucleotides: TGTGCCAGTAGTAACCAGGGGGCCTCCTACGAGCAGTACTTC. Its protein is CASSNQGASYEQYF.

The rearrangement uses TRBV4-3 and TRBJ2-2; no firm D call. Trimming pared 2 bases from V and 7 bases from J, leaving 14 bases between. CDR1 is LGHNA, CDR2 YSLEER, per germline. This CDR3 is built from 15 residues. The CDR3 spells CASSQPGLVGGELFF. CDR3 nucleotides: TGCGCCAGCAGCCAACCCGGCCTGGTCGGCGGGGAGCTGTTTTTT.

This chain uses TRBV6-5 with TRBJ1-2; D is uncertain. The germline V gene encodes CDR1 MNHEY and CDR2 SVGAGI. The CDR3 spans 14 residues. Trimming cost V 8 bases and J 5 bases, with 18 bases left between them. The CDR3 DNA reads TGTGCCAGCCCGAGACGGTTATTGAGATATGGCTACACCTTC. Translating gives CASPRRLLRYGYTF.